The 6 T cell receptor beta chains reported below all come from one sample, sequenced in a study of T cell changes during pregnancy in multiple sclerosis. Sequencing was performed with immunoSEQ multiplex PCR; in TCRdb, only in-frame clones are kept and a portion is missing. Among just under 80,000 clones, roughly 93% were seen once, and the ten largest hold roughly 1%. Sample: peripheral blood, taken in the first trimester of pregnancy. These receptors all come from a female donor with multiple sclerosis, enrolled in a pregnancy study.

The J gene is TRBJ2-7, the V gene TRBV7-2, with 8 nucleotides matching TRBD2. The CDR3 runs to 16 residues. In germline, CDR1 is SGHTA, CDR2 FQGNSA. Losses at the gene ends were 5 bases for V and 2 bases for J; bases not matched to a gene: 11. CDR3 residues: CASSPPGLAGTYEQYF. CDR3 DNA sequence: TGTGCCAGCAGCCCACCAGGACTAGCAGGGACCTACGAGCAGTACTTC.

V usage is TRBV15 and J usage is TRBJ2-1; TRBD1 agrees at 10 bases. Trimming removed 1 base from V and 12 bases from J; junction bases left unmatched: 3. Per the germline V gene, CDR1 is LNHNV and CDR2 is YYDKDF (reference sequence). There are 13 residues in the CDR3. The DNA for the CDR3 is TGTGCCACCAGCAGAGGGGACAGGGGAGGGCAGTTCTTC. This codes for CATSRGDRGGQFF.

The V and J genes are TRBV10-3 and TRBJ1-2; 7 nucleotides align to TRBD1. Losses at the gene ends were 3 bases for V and 0 bases for J; bases not matched to a gene: 10. CDR3 length equals 17 residues. Germline V gives CDR1 ENHRY, CDR2 SYGVKD. In nucleotides, the CDR3 is TGTGCCATCAGTGAAGTGGCAGGGGGGCGACCTAACTATGGCTACACCTTC. Residues: CAISEVAGGRPNYGYTF.

This clone came up once. The chain combines TRBV10-1 with TRBJ2-2; D is perhaps TRBD1 (6 bases). This CDR3 spans 14 amino acids. Trimming took off 6 bases at V and 0 bases at J, with 8 bases between the two ends. Per the germline V gene, CDR1 is WNHNN and CDR2 is SYGVQD (reference sequence). The CDR3 bases are TGCGCCAGCAGGAACAGGGCGAACACCGGGGAGCTGTTTTTT. Its protein is CASRNRANTGELFF.

The gene calls are TRBV27 and TRBJ1-3; 9 nucleotides align to TRBD1. From germline, CDR1 is MNHEY and CDR2 SMNVEV (reference sequence). The CDR3 is 15 amino acids. V gave up 3 bases and J gave up 4 bases; unmatched junction bases: 4. The CDR3 DNA follows: TGTGCCAGCAGTTTTTCCGGGACAGGGGGAAACACCATATATTTT. This encodes CASSFSGTGGNTIYF.

J is TRBJ2-3 and V is TRBV27, with TRBD2 matching over 11 bases. Per the germline V gene, CDR1 is MNHEY and CDR2 is SMNVEV (reference sequence). After removal of 3 bases from V and 5 bases from J, the junction contained 4 bases not matched to a gene. This CDR3 is built from 15 residues. Here the CDR3 reads CASSFSGRAGDTQYF. In DNA form, the CDR3 reads TGTGCCAGCAGTTTTAGCGGGAGGGCCGGAGATACGCAGTATTTT.